Sequencing of this TCR beta chain was carried out in a study of blood T cells in healthy people across ages. The CDR3 runs 14 residues. Germline CDR1 is MNHEY and CDR2 is SVGEGT. Whole-study findings and limits: Possibly confounding the expanded clonotype changes was the fact that donor CMV status was unknown.

The second PCR ran about 6 to 12 cycles with a sample-barcoded 5' primer and J-beta primers. TCRdb used MiXCR to reprocess the 5' RACE reads, holding one entry per CDR3 protein. The table shows 550,000 to 800,000 distinct CDR3 sequences, with around 20% occurring only once. Concerning this clonotype itself: The antigen remains undetermined.

Input material: blood. This rearrangement joins TRBV6-2 or TRBV6-3 to TRBJ2-1; 7 nucleotides align to TRBD2. The J call is uncertain, as TRBJ2-5 better fits the DNA end. The source of this sequence is a man aged 70 or older in good health. CDR3 amino acids: CASSYLRGRADQYF. The CDR3 region has the DNA TGTGCCAGCAGTTACCTTAGAGGGAGGGCCGACCAGTACTTC.